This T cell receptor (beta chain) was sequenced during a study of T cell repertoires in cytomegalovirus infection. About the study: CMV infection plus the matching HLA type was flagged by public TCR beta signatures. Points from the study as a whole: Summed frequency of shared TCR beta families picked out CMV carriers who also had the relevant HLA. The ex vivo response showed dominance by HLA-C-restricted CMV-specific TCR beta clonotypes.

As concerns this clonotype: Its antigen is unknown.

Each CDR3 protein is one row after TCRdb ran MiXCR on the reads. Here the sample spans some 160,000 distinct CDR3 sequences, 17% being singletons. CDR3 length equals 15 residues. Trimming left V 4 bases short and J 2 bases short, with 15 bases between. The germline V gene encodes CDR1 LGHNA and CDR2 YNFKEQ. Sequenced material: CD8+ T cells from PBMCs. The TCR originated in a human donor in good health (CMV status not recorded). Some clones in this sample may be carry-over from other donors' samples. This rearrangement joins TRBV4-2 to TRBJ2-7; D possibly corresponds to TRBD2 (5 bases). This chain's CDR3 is CASSPTSDYTYEQYF. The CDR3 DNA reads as TGTGCCAGCAGCCCAACGTCAGACTACACCTACGAGCAGTACTTC.